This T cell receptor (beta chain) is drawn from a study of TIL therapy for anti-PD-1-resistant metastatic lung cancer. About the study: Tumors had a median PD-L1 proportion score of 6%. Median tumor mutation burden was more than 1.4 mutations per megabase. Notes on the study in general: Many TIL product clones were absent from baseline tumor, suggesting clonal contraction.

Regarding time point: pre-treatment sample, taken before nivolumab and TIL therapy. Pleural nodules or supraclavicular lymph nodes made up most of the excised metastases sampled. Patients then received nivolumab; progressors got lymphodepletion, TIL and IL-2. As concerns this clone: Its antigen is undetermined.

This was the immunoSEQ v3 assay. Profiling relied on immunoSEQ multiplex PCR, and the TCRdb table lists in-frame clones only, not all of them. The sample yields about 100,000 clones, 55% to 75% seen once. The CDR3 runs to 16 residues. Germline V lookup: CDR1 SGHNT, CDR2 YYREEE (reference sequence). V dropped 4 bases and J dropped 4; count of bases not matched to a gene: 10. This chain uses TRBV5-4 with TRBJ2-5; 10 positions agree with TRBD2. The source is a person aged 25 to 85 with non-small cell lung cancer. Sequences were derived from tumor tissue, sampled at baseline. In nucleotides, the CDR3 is TGTGCCAGCAGCGACAAGCGGGAGGGCCTGGCAGAGACCCAGTACTTC. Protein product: CASSDKREGLAETQYF.